This T cell receptor beta chain comes out of a study of CD8 T cells in Susac syndrome. Trimming removed 0 bases at V and 0 bases at J, with 6 bases between. This CDR3 region has 16 residues. CDR1 and CDR2 from the germline V gene are LNHNV and YYDKDF (reference sequence). CD8+ and CD4+ T cells from blood underwent TCR beta sequencing, which was carried out in a high-throughput format. RNA, at about 0.45 to 1 ug, was reverse transcribed with random hexamers. TCRdb processed the immunoSEQ multiplex PCR reads anew with MiXCR; each CDR3 protein has one entry. The profile covers around 160,000 distinct CDR3 sequences, with about 93% appearing a single time and more than 0.12% taken by the ten largest.

The receptor was derived from a human donor in good health. Source material: CD4+ T cells from PBMCs. The chain links TRBV15 to TRBJ1-6; no reliable D call. CDR3 sequence reads: CATSREAVSYNSPLHF. The CDR3 DNA reads as TGTGCCACCAGCAGAGAGGCGGTCTCCTATAATTCACCCCTCCACTTT.